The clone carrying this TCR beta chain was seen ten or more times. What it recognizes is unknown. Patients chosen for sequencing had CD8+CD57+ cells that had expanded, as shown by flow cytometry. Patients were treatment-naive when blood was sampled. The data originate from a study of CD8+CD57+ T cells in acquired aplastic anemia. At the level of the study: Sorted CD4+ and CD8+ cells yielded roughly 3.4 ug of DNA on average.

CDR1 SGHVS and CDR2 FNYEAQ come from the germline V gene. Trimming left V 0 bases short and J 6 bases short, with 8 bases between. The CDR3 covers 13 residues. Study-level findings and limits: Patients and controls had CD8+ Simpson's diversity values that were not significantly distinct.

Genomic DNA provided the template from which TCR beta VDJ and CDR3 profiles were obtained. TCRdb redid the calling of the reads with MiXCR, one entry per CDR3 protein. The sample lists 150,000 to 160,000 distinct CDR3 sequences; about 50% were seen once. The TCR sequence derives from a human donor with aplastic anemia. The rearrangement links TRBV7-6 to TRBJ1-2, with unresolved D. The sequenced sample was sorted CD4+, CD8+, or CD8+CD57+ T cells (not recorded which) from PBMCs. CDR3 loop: CASSLANSNGYTF. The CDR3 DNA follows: TGTGCCAGCAGCTTAGCGAATAGCAATGGCTACACCTTC.